A few counts support the clone carrying this T cell receptor beta chain. Its antigen is still unknown. In the PCR, 60 Vbeta and 13 Jbeta primers were used. Produced via immunoSEQ multiplex PCR; TCRdb's table is partial and in-frame only. The repertoire holds 60,000 to 90,000 clones, around two thirds seen once, with about 8.9% in the top ten. This sample is drawn from a study of cytomegalovirus exposure and HLA in healthy donors. Healthy people donating bone marrow made up the donors. Study-level findings and limits: A later analysis showed TCR association rates differing by HLA locus, peaking at DRB1 and lowest at HLA-C. It is likely that the observed cluster of highly shared sequence variants was a sequencing artifact. Looking again later, the authors saw that most CMV-associated TCR beta chains seemed HLA-restricted.

The origin of this receptor is a woman aged 45 to 65 in good health and CMV-seropositive. The sample was PBMCs.

CDR3 loop: CATERGSVRGTEAFF. As DNA, the CDR3 is TGTGCCACTGAAAGGGGTTCGGTAAGGGGCACTGAAGCTTTCTTT. The chain is built from TRBV7-2 and TRBJ1-1; possible D gene TRBD1, 5 bases. The V gene lost 10 bases and the J gene lost 4 bases, with 22 bases spanning the gap. CDR3 length: 15 amino acids. Germline values: CDR1 SGHTA, CDR2 FQGNSA.